The sequence of this T cell receptor beta chain was determined in a study of beta chain features in type 1 diabetes (dated by TCRdb to the late 2010s). Some background on the complete study: No differences in mean age, gender distribution, total cell number or subset yield were found between patients and healthy donors. Regulatory and stem cell-like memory subsets were obtained from only 8 patients and roughly 8 healthy donors, while naive and central memory subsets were obtained from all 30 or so donors. In the study, recently diagnosed type 1 diabetes patients and matched healthy donors were compared on the TCRB repertoires of their sorted circulating CD4+ T cell subsets. Across all samples, around 99 million sorted cells were examined, and cell number per subset correlated strongly with RNA yield.

Trimming at the junction amounts to 8 bases on V and 9 bases on J, and the germline ends lie 13 bases apart. Taken from the germline V gene, the CDR1 and CDR2 loops are SNHLY and FYNNEI. The CDR3 sequence holds 11 residues, the cysteine and phenylalanine included. Only the CDR3 DNA stays, 33 bases, in frame from base 1. A remark on this clone: Its antigen remains undetermined. Per-base qualities were not stored, and no clone one base away is much larger.

A single peripheral blood draw of 90 to 150 mL on average was collected from each donor into heparinised tubes. A BD FACSAria II was used to sort naive, central memory, regulatory and stem cell-like memory CD4+ T cells with a panel that included CD45RO, CCR7, CD25, CD127, CD95 and CD27. Every sorted population had a purity above 98%. PBMCs were separated immediately by Lymphoprep density gradient centrifugation and were stained directly, without being cultured. So that batch effects would be minimized, each experiment stained and sorted samples in pairs, pairing one healthy donor with one patient. General study outcomes and caveats: Shorter templates might have been favored by PCR, but patient and control samples were amplified and corrected together, so both groups would have been affected equally by any skew. Because cDNA was sequenced instead of genomic DNA, highly expressing activated cells could be over-represented, though the groups showed no difference in activation or CD3 levels. At VDJ recombination sites, type 1 diabetes patients had fewer insertions and more deleted nucleotides, which implies abnormalities in thymic rearrangement. Naive, central memory and regulatory TCRB repertoires appeared more similar among patients than among healthy donors. Because the HLA sub-analyses included only small numbers of individuals, any influence of HLA type on TCRB rearrangement was left unresolved. In all four CD4+ subsets, TCRB CDR3 length was moderately but significantly shorter in type 1 diabetes patients.

The entire amount of isolated RNA was reverse transcribed using the High Capacity cDNA Reverse Transcription Kit, so the sequenced TCRB transcripts were expressed ones. Deep immunoSEQ sequencing was performed on naive, central memory and regulatory T cell samples, with an average of roughly 4 million total reads per sample. Sorted cells were lysed in RLT buffer and RNA was extracted with DNase-treated RNeasy Micro or Mini kits, depending on cell number. To prevent cross-contamination, each cell subset was processed individually, whereas patient and healthy donor samples were processed jointly. TCRB sequences were amplified from cDNA with the immunoSEQ multiplex PCR, producing 87-bp fragments spanning the CDR3 region. The amplicons were sequenced using the Illumina HiSeq platform. On the authors' methods: PCR bias was computationally corrected using synthetic template baselines, reads within Hamming distance 2 were collapsed, and singletons that could not be merged were discarded. Reads were aligned against IMGT so that V, D and J genes, CDR3 length and insertions or deletions at six rearrangement sites could be assigned. Within each subset, clonotype counts were normalized to sorted cell number, after which true diversity and Gini coefficients were computed with the tcR R package. Repertoire sharing was quantified using the overlap coefficient calculated on TCRB nucleotide sequences. TCRdb carries this immuneACCESS record with in-frame sequences only. Its versions omit some clonotypes, under half of them owing to an unresolved V gene in the studies checked, with the rest unexplained. From that table come the V and J calls and clone size; the DNA was used to work out D and trimming. A total of around 340,000 clones appear in this sample, roughly a tenth of them only once. 1% of the sample is held by the ten biggest clonotypes.

In this chain, TRBV2 is recombined with TRBJ1-1; no D gene call is confident. The receptor was derived from a man younger than 45 with type 1 diabetes. Material for sequencing was central memory CD4+ T cells from blood. Here is the DNA: TGTGCCAGCTCTCAAGACTGGAAAGCTTTCTTT. It is translated as CASSQDWKAFF.